This T cell receptor beta chain comes out of a study of beta chain features in type 1 diabetes. As concerns this clone: Antigen: not known.

Every bit of the isolated RNA underwent reverse transcription, so sequencing read expressed TCRB transcripts. Only in-frame clones appear in the TCRdb table, and some are missing; sequencing was by immunoSEQ multiplex PCR. The sample holds some 150,000 clones, under 60% seen once. Sorted cells reached over 95% purity in every population. Trimming cost V 1 base and J 2 bases, with 11 bases left between them. CDR3 length: 16 residues. The germline V gene has CDR1 LNHNV and CDR2 YYDKDF (reference sequence). Study-wide findings and caveats: Shorter TCRB CDR3s, moderately but significantly so, were found in Type 1 diabetes patients in all four CD4+ subsets.

The receptor was derived from a man between 18 and 29 years old in good health. The chain is built from TRBV15 and TRBJ1-4, with D hard to call. The sequencing sample was made of Tregs from blood. As DNA, the CDR3 is TGTGCCACCAGCAGAGCCGGGTTTCGGACTAATGAAAAACTGTTTTTT. Translation gives CATSRAGFRTNEKLFF.